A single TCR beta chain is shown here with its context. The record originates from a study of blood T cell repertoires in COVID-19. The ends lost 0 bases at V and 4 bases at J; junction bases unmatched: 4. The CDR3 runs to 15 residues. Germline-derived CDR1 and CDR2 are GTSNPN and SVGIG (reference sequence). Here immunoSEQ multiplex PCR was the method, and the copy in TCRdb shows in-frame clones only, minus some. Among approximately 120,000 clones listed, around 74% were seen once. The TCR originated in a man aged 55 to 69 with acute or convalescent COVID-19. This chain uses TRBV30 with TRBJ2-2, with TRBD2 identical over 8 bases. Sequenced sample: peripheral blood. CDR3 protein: CAWSVLAGPTGELFF. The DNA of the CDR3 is TGTGCCTGGAGTGTATTAGCGGGACCCACCGGGGAGCTGTTTTTT.